One sample yielded the 17 T cell receptor beta chains listed below, sequenced in a study of blood T cells in healthy people across ages. A second PCR of roughly 6 to 12 cycles used a sample-barcoded 5' primer and a J-beta primer mix. In TCRdb, the 5' RACE reads were re-called with MiXCR into one record per CDR3 protein. The sample consists of about 1.1 million distinct CDR3 sequences, around two fifths of them appearing once. Input material: blood. Receptors originate from a man aged 18-30 years in good health.

The chain recombines TRBV20-1 with TRBJ1-1, with a possible D match to TRBD1 (6 bases). Germline CDR1 is DFQATT and CDR2 is SNEGSKA (reference sequence). The CDR3 loop spans 15 amino acids. V was pared by 0 bases and J by 2 bases, with 13 bases between. This CDR3 is CSARDLGQLNTEAFF. CDR3 in DNA: TGCAGTGCTAGAGATCTCGGACAGCTCAACACTGAAGCTTTCTTT.

CDR3 in amino acids: CSVAGLAMGETQYF. CDR3 bases: TGCAGCGTTGCGGGACTAGCGATGGGAGAGACCCAGTACTTC. The genes are TRBV29-1 and TRBJ2-5, with TRBD2 matching 10 bases. This CDR3 region has 14 residues. Per germline, CDR1 SQVTM and CDR2 ANQGSEA. V was pared by 4 bases and J by 4 bases, with 6 bases of the junction left unmatched.

This clonotype was seen only a few times. This chain links TRBV3-1 with TRBJ1-2, with D possibly being TRBD1 (5 bases). CDR1 LGHDT and CDR2 YNNKEL come from the germline V gene (reference sequence). The CDR3 runs to 16 residues. V lost 9 bases and J 0 bases, leaving 20 bases between the germline ends. CDR3 DNA sequence: TGTGCCAGGAAAAGACGGGGGATGCGCGCTAACTATGGCTACACCTTC. As protein: CARKRRGMRANYGYTF.

This chain uses TRBV10-2 with TRBJ1-5; D gene uncertain. The germline V gene has CDR1 WSHSY and CDR2 SAAADI. The CDR3 has 14 residues. The V end was cut by 6 bases, the J end by 2 bases, with 11 bases between. This CDR3 reads CASSDDSCNQPQHF. The CDR3 bases are TGCGCCAGCAGCGACGATTCATGCAATCAGCCCCAGCATTTT.

The chain recombines TRBV4-2 with TRBJ1-2; 10 bases align to TRBD1. V shed 2 bases, J shed 6 bases, and the junction held 9 bases outside the gene matches. CDR3 length equals 16 residues. Germline-derived CDR1 and CDR2 are LGHNA and YNFKEQ. CDR3 region: CASSQLLTGTGDGYTF. For the CDR3, the DNA is TGTGCCAGCAGCCAACTTTTGACCGGGACAGGGGATGGCTACACCTTC.

The V call is TRBV25-1, the J call TRBJ1-2; 8 nucleotides align to TRBD1. The V gene's germline CDR1 is MGHDK and CDR2 SYGVNS. The CDR3 has 15 amino acids. The junction had 13 bases not matched to a gene; V was cut back by 10 bases and J by 3 bases. CDR3 amino acids: CANKTGDYWDYGYTF. The DNA of the CDR3 is TGTGCCAATAAGACAGGGGACTATTGGGACTATGGCTACACCTTC.

The chain links TRBV20-1 to TRBJ2-4; either TRBD1 or TRBD2 may fit D (5 bases each). Germline V gives CDR1 DFQATT, CDR2 SNEGSKA (reference sequence). The CDR3 is made up of 16 amino acids. The V and J ends lost 2 bases and 1 base respectively, with 15 bases between them. The CDR3 loop reads CSARSSGLGAKNIQYF. CDR3 DNA sequence: TGCAGTGCTAGATCCTCGGGGCTGGGGGCCAAAAACATTCAGTACTTC.

The chain has TRBV9 and TRBJ2-5; 8 bases are shared with TRBD1. The CDR3 is 15 amino acids. Germline V lookup: CDR1 SGDLS, CDR2 YYNGEE. Losses at the gene ends were 3 bases for V and 5 bases for J; bases not matched to a gene: 9. CDR3 sequence reads: CASSDRTGWLETQYF. The DNA of the CDR3 is TGTGCCAGCAGCGACCGGACAGGGTGGTTGGAGACCCAGTACTTC.

This chain connects TRBV20-1 to TRBJ1-4; no clear D. V lost 0 bases and J lost 8, with 10 bases in between. Germline-derived CDR1 and CDR2 are DFQATT and SNEGSKA (reference sequence). This CDR3 spans 13 amino acids. The CDR3 nucleotides are TGCAGTGCTAGAGATCGTGCTGGGGAAAAACTGTTTTTT. Residues: CSARDRAGEKLFF.

V usage is TRBV6-2 or TRBV6-3 and J usage is TRBJ1-1; the D is unclear. V shed 5 bases and J shed 3 bases, with 10 bases lying between them. The CDR3 consists of 13 residues. Germline V gene data show CDR1 as MNHEY and CDR2 as SVGEGT. The CDR3: CASSDGRYTEAFF. The CDR3 nucleotides read TGTGCCAGCAGTGACGGCAGATACACTGAAGCTTTCTTT.

The V and J genes are TRBV4-3 and TRBJ2-4; possibly TRBD2 for D (7 bases). V shed 1 base and J shed 6 bases, with 10 bases lying between them. Germline CDR1 LGHNA, CDR2 YSLEER. The CDR3 spans 14 residues. CDR3 amino acids: CASSQGGGRNIQYF. DNA of the CDR3: TGCGCCAGCAGCCAAGGGGGGGGCCGAAACATTCAGTACTTC.

The chain joins TRBV3-1 to TRBJ1-2, with D unresolved. Trimming cost V 3 bases and J 4 bases, with 9 bases left between them. Germline V gives CDR1 LGHDT, CDR2 YNNKEL (reference sequence). CDR3 length equals 13 residues. The chain's CDR3 is CASSHGDGYGYTF. CDR3 coding DNA: TGTGCCAGCAGCCACGGCGACGGCTATGGCTACACCTTC.

CDR3 nucleotide sequence: TGTGCCAGCAGTTACTCGAGGGCCGGGACTTACAATGAGCAGTTCTTC. Translation gives CASSYSRAGTYNEQFF. The chain has TRBV6-2 or TRBV6-3 and TRBJ2-1, with D possibly matching TRBD2 (6 bases). V was pared by 0 bases and J by 4 bases, with 13 bases between. The CDR3 consists of 16 residues. CDR1 is MNHEY and CDR2 is SVGEGT in the germline V gene.

J is TRBJ2-3 and V is TRBV29-1; TRBD1 aligns across 8 bases. In germline, CDR1 is SQVTM, CDR2 ANQGSEA. Losses at the gene ends were 6 bases for V and 2 bases for J; bases not matched to a gene: 4. This CDR3 contains 13 residues. In nucleotides, the CDR3 is TGCAGCGTGGGACAGGAAAACACAGATACGCAGTATTTT. Protein sequence: CSVGQENTDTQYF.

In this sample, this clonotype turned up many times. One junction end disagrees with the germline gene, perhaps due to a read error. The rearrangement uses TRBV5-1 and TRBJ1-2; weak D call: TRBD1 (6 bases). CDR1 and CDR2 (germline): SGHRS, YFSETQ. The CDR3 extends over 12 amino acids. CDR3 protein: CASSLGGDGYTF. CDR3 nucleotide sequence: TGTGCCAGCAGCTTGGGGGGCGATGGCTACACCTTC.

This clonotype came up a few times. This rearrangement joins TRBV20-1 to TRBJ2-1, with D perhaps TRBD2 (6 bases). CDR3 length equals 15 residues. V gave up 0 bases and J gave up 7 bases, with 16 bases separating them. Germline CDR1 reads DFQATT; CDR2 reads SNEGSKA (reference sequence). The CDR3 spells CSARDPGGSNNEQFF. CDR3 DNA sequence: TGCAGTGCTAGAGATCCCGGGGGTTCTAATAATGAGCAGTTCTTC.

This clonotype appeared many times. The chain combines TRBV12-3 or TRBV12-4 with TRBJ2-7; D gene uncertain. This CDR3 is 13 amino acids long. Trimming removed 2 bases at V and 3 bases at J, with 8 bases between. This CDR3 reads CASSLKAGYEQYF. CDR3 nucleotide sequence: TGTGCCAGCAGTTTAAAGGCAGGCTACGAGCAGTACTTC.